This entry is about one T cell receptor (beta chain). The data originate from a study of blood T cell repertoires in COVID-19. Whole-study context: From T cells, B-cell-depleted T cells, or PBMCs came the material, which was cDNA or gDNA.

Profiled with immunoSEQ multiplex PCR; TCRdb holds only in-frame clones, not every one. Of about 400,000 clones listed, 89% are singletons. Enrolled through a virtual design, the participants were between about 18 and 100 years of age and came from some 26 US areas. Participants' own reports of clinical history determined their cohort assignment. Germline loops: CDR1 SGDLS, CDR2 YYNGEE. The V gene end was trimmed by 3 bases and the J gene end by 1 base; junction bases not matched to a gene: 6. The length of the CDR3 is 16 residues. The V gene is TRBV9, the J gene TRBJ2-1; 8 positions agree with TRBD2. Sequencing was performed on PBMCs or T cells enriched from blood (not recorded which). The sequence was collected from a woman younger than 45 who had recovered from COVID-19. The CDR3 nucleotides read TGTGCCAGCAGCGCCTCGGGGGGGGTGTCCTACAATGAGCAGTTCTTC. Its translation is CASSASGGVSYNEQFF.